These T cell receptor beta chains were read from a single sample in a study of T cells in Graves' hyperthyroidism and ophthalmopathy. One entry per CDR3 protein, called by TCRdb with MiXCR from the multiplex PCR reads. The sample contains approximately 510,000 distinct CDR3 sequences, about a fifth of which appear only once. The sample taken for sequencing was blood. The receptors originated from a man aged 18 to 30 with Graves' hyperthyroidism. CDR3s include the opening cysteine and the closing phenylalanine or tryptophan. D genes are given only for firm matches. Size is omitted from some rows. Given values are once, few, many or a class for expanded clones.

>TRBV4-1|NA|15|TRBJ1-2|many
CASSQNRGGNYGYTF
TGCGCCAGCAGCCAAAACCGAGGAGGGAACTATGGCTACACCTTC
>TRBV28|NA|14|TRBJ1-1|NA
CASTTQNWGTEAFF
TGTGCCAGCACAACTCAGAACTGGGGCACTGAAGCTTTCTTT
>TRBV20-1|NA|11|TRBJ1-1|many
CSARENTEAFF
TGCAGTGCTAGAGAGAACACTGAAGCTTTCTTT
>TRBV19|TRBD1|13|TRBJ1-2|many
CATKDRGLYGYTF
TGTGCCACAAAGGACAGGGGTCTCTATGGCTACACCTTC
>TRBV28|TRBD1|15|TRBJ1-1|many
CASSLDRGWNTEAFF
TGTGCCAGCAGCTTGGACAGGGGGTGGAACACTGAAGCTTTCTTT
>TRBV25-1|NA|8|TRBJ2-5|many
CASSVQDF
TGTGCCAGCAGTGTTCAGGACTTC
>TRBV20-1|TRBD1|12|TRBJ1-2|NA
CSAPRGGYGYTF
TGCAGTGCTCCCAGGGGGGGGTATGGCTACACCTTC
>TRBV4-1|NA|14|TRBJ1-5|few
CASSQPSRGQPQHF
TGCGCCAGCAGCCAGCCTAGCCGGGGACAGCCCCAGCATTTT
>TRBV28|NA|12|TRBJ1-1|many
CASASFTTEAFF
TGTGCCAGCGCATCCTTCACCACTGAAGCTTTCTTT
>TRBV12-3/TRBV12-4|TRBD1|16|TRBJ1-5|many
CASSLAGQGSNQPQHF
TGTGCCAGCAGTTTAGCGGGACAGGGCTCCAATCAGCCCCAGCATTTT
>TRBV5-1|NA|14|TRBJ1-1|many
CASSRRRQNTEAFF
TGCGCCAGCAGCCGGAGACGACAGAACACTGAAGCTTTCTTT
>TRBV3-1|TRBD1|14|TRBJ1-1|many
CASSQAPRGTEAFF
TGTGCCAGCAGCCAAGCCCCCAGGGGGACTGAAGCTTTCTTT
>TRBV6-5|TRBD1|14|TRBJ1-5|many
CASSYEDRYQPQHF
TGTGCCAGCAGTTACGAGGACAGGTATCAGCCCCAGCATTTT
>TRBV6-1|NA|15|TRBJ1-2|many
CASSEAGRYRYGYTF
TGTGCCAGCAGTGAAGCGGGGCGCTACCGGTATGGCTACACCTTC
>TRBV12-3/TRBV12-4|NA|14|TRBJ1-5|NA
CASSPPLTNQPQHF
TGTGCCAGCAGCCCTCCCTTGACTAATCAGCCCCAGCATTTT
>TRBV7-2|TRBD2|14|TRBJ2-5|NA
CASSLGLAFETQYF
TGTGCCAGCAGCTTGGGACTAGCTTTCGAGACCCAGTACTTC
>TRBV12-3/TRBV12-4|TRBD2|17|TRBJ2-5|few
CASSLGGLAAAQETQYF
TGTGCCAGCAGTTTAGGGGGACTAGCGGCAGCACAAGAGACCCAGTACTTC
>TRBV11-2|NA|14|TRBJ1-1|many
CASSLEALASEAFF
TGTGCCAGCAGCTTAGAGGCCCTTGCATCTGAAGCTTTCTTT
>TRBV28|NA|18|TRBJ1-5|NA
CASSLYGVGGRSNQPQHF
TGTGCCAGCAGCCTATATGGGGTAGGGGGAAGAAGCAATCAGCCCCAGCATTTT
>TRBV6-5|TRBD1|14|TRBJ1-1|NA
CASISPGQITEAFF
TGTGCCAGCATTTCACCGGGACAGATTACTGAAGCTTTCTTT
>TRBV28|TRBD2|14|TRBJ2-5|many
CASRISGGKETQYF
TGTGCCAGCAGAATTAGCGGGGGAAAAGAGACCCAGTACTTC
>TRBV7-6|NA|16|TRBJ2-2|many
CASSLGAGMGTGELFF
TGTGCCAGCAGCTTAGGGGCGGGGATGGGCACCGGGGAGCTGTTTTTT
>TRBV12-3/TRBV12-4|NA|14|TRBJ1-3|many
CASSMRPAGNTIYF
TGTGCCAGCAGTATGCGGCCCGCTGGAAACACCATATATTTT
>TRBV27|NA|15|TRBJ2-2|many
CASSSLQGYTGELFF
TGTGCCAGCAGTTCACTGCAGGGGTACACCGGGGAGCTGTTTTTT
>TRBV28|TRBD1|16|TRBJ1-5|many
CASSFLTGAINQPQHF
TGTGCCAGCAGTTTTTTGACAGGGGCCATCAATCAGCCCCAGCATTTT
>TRBV5-1|TRBD2|15|TRBJ2-5|NA
CASSLDGTTQETQYF
TGCGCCAGCAGCTTGGATGGGACTACACAAGAGACCCAGTACTTC
>TRBV11-2|TRBD1|16|TRBJ1-1|many
CASSSGQGFMNTEAFF
TGTGCCAGCAGCTCGGGACAGGGCTTCATGAACACTGAAGCTTTCTTT
>TRBV6-1|TRBD1|14|TRBJ1-5|many
CASGRGQGNQPQHF
TGTGCCTCCGGACGGGGACAGGGTAATCAGCCCCAGCATTTT
>TRBV7-3|TRBD2|17|TRBJ2-7|few
CASSSSGAGVLIDEQYF
TGTGCCAGCAGCAGCTCGGGAGCGGGAGTTCTCATTGACGAGCAGTACTTC
>TRBV28|NA|13|TRBJ2-1|NA
CASSLWGRNEQFF
TGTGCCAGCAGTTTATGGGGTCGAAATGAGCAGTTCTTC
>TRBV27|NA|18|TRBJ2-7|few
CASSLGPRGGHPNYEQYF
TGTGCCAGCAGTTTGGGTCCGCGTGGGGGACACCCAAACTACGAGCAGTACTTC
>TRBV2|TRBD1|14|TRBJ1-1|many
CASSVDRANTEAFF
TGTGCCAGCAGTGTGGACAGGGCGAACACTGAAGCTTTCTTT
>TRBV19|NA|15|TRBJ2-5|few
CASRRTDTLAETQYF
TGTGCCAGTAGGAGGACAGATACATTAGCGGAGACCCAGTACTTC
>TRBV19|NA|13|TRBJ2-5|many
CASSIVSGETQYF
TGTGCCAGTAGTATTGTCTCCGGGGAGACCCAGTACTTC
>TRBV13|TRBD2|15|TRBJ2-7|few
CASSPRGGRGDEQYF
TGTGCCAGCAGCCCCCGGGGGGGGCGTGGCGACGAGCAGTACTTC
>TRBV12-5|TRBD1|17|TRBJ2-7|many
CASGLVYGDRVAHEQYF
TGTGCTAGTGGTTTGGTATACGGGGACAGGGTAGCCCACGAGCAGTACTTC
>TRBV6-1|NA|15|TRBJ1-1|many
CASSDVYRRNTEAFF
TGTGCCAGCAGTGACGTCTACAGACGAAACACTGAAGCTTTCTTT
>TRBV6-1|NA|13|TRBJ2-7|NA
CASSEGGRGEQYF
TGTGCCAGCAGTGAAGGAGGCAGGGGCGAGCAGTACTTC
>TRBV6-1|NA|15|TRBJ1-5|many
CASRREGISNQPQHF
TGTGCCAGCAGAAGGGAGGGGATAAGCAATCAGCCCCAGCATTTT
>TRBV24-1|NA|11|TRBJ1-2|many
CATSDLSGYTF
TGTGCCACCAGTGATTTGTCAGGCTACACCTTC
>TRBV4-1|NA|15|TRBJ2-7|many
CASSQSTGSTGEQYF
TGCGCCAGCAGCCAGTCCACCGGGTCTACGGGCGAGCAGTACTTC
>TRBV6-1|TRBD2|16|TRBJ2-5|many
CASSLQALGRKETQYF
TGTGCCAGCAGTCTCCAGGCACTCGGGAGGAAAGAGACCCAGTACTTC
>TRBV20-1|NA|13|TRBJ1-3|NA
CSAPAGGRSPIYF
TGCAGTGCTCCCGCGGGAGGAAGGTCCCCCATATATTTT
>TRBV5-1|NA|13|TRBJ2-5|few
CASSLEGVGTQYF
TGCGCCAGCAGCTTGGAGGGGGTAGGGACCCAGTACTTC
>TRBV20-1|NA|14|TRBJ1-5|many
CSAPRADSNQPQHF
TGCAGTGCCCCTCGAGCGGATAGCAATCAGCCCCAGCATTTT
>TRBV12-3/TRBV12-4|NA|13|TRBJ1-5|many
CASSLDIHQAQHF
TGTGCCAGCAGTTTGGACATTCATCAAGCCCAGCATTTT
>TRBV12-3/TRBV12-4|NA|17|TRBJ2-7|many
CASSHKQGARPGDEQYF
TGTGCCAGCAGTCACAAACAAGGGGCACGGCCGGGGGACGAGCAGTACTTC
>TRBV6-2/TRBV6-3|NA|14|TRBJ2-7|many
CASSRKLGDYEQYF
TGTGCCAGCAGTCGCAAACTTGGGGACTACGAGCAGTACTTC
>TRBV5-5|TRBD1|15|TRBJ2-5|few
CASSRTGVAQETQYF
TGTGCCAGCAGCCGGACAGGGGTGGCCCAAGAGACCCAGTACTTC
>TRBV6-2/TRBV6-3|NA|19|TRBJ1-2|many
CASSYFHTGTSQSLDGYTF
TGTGCCAGCAGTTACTTCCATACCGGGACATCTCAGAGTCTGGATGGCTACACCTTC
>TRBV6-2/TRBV6-3|TRBD1|15|TRBJ1-1|many
CASSWGDRVNTEAFF
TGTGCCAGCAGTTGGGGGGACAGGGTGAACACTGAAGCTTTCTTT
>TRBV11-1|NA|19|TRBJ1-2|NA
CASSLRVRTDKETNYGYTF
TGTGCCAGCAGCTTAAGGGTGCGGACAGACAAAGAAACTAACTATGGCTACACCTTC
>TRBV7-9|TRBD1|15|TRBJ2-7|NA
CASSLQQGGDYEQYF
TGTGCCAGCAGCTTACAACAGGGGGGAGACTACGAGCAGTACTTC
>TRBV5-1|NA|14|TRBJ1-1|many
CASSPQVTNTEAFF
TGCGCCAGCAGCCCCCAGGTGACTAACACTGAAGCTTTCTTT
>TRBV6-5|NA|15|TRBJ1-2|once
CASSYSGSQFYGYTF
TGTGCCAGCAGTTACTCGGGGAGCCAGTTCTATGGCTACACCTTC
>TRBV30|NA|13|TRBJ1-1|NA
CAWSVWGNTGAFF
TGTGCCTGGAGTGTATGGGGCAATACGGGAGCTTTCTTT
>TRBV19|NA|15|TRBJ2-2|many
CASSMASLSNWELFF
TGTGCCAGTAGTATGGCGTCACTAAGTAACTGGGAGCTGTTTTTT
>TRBV2|TRBD1|15|TRBJ2-7|NA
CASSPFGTGSYEQYF
TGTGCCAGCAGTCCCTTCGGGACAGGGAGCTACGAGCAGTACTTC
>TRBV12-3/TRBV12-4|NA|14|TRBJ1-1|many
CASSLYERGTEAFF
TGTGCCAGCAGTTTATATGAGAGGGGGACTGAAGCTTTCTTT
>TRBV20-1|NA|12|TRBJ1-1|NA
CSAPVGLLEAFF
TGCAGTGCTCCGGTGGGCCTTTTGGAAGCTTTCTTT